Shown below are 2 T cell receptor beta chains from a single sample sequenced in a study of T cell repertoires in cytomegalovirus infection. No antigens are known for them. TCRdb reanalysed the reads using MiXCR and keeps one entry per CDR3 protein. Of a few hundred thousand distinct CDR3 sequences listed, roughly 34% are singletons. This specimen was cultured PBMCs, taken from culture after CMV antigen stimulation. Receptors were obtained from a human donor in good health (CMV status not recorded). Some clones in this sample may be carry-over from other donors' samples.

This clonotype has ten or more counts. The CDR3 protein is CASSQEWGTEAFF. The DNA for the CDR3 is TGCGCCAGCAGCCAAGAGTGGGGCACTGAAGCTTTCTTT. The V call is TRBV4-1, the J call TRBJ1-1; D remains unclear. The V end was cut by 0 bases, the J end by 4 bases, with 6 bases between. CDR3 length: 13 amino acids. In germline, CDR1 is MGHRA, CDR2 YSYEKL.

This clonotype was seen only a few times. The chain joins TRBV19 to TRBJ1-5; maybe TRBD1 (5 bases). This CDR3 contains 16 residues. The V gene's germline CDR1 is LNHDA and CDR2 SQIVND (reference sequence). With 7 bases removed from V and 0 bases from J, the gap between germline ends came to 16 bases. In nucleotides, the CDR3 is TGTGCCAGTAAATTCTTCGGGGGAGATAGCAATCAGCCCCAGCATTTT. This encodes CASKFFGGDSNQPQHF.